These T cell receptor beta chains were read from a single sample in a study of cytomegalovirus exposure and HLA in healthy donors. Profiled with immunoSEQ multiplex PCR; TCRdb holds only in-frame clones, not every one. This table has over 110,000 clones, around three quarters appearing once. The specimen was PBMCs. These receptors all stem from a woman in her forties in good health and CMV-seropositive. The CDR3 runs from the conserved cysteine through the conserved F or W. A D gene is named only where the DNA matches it firmly. The size of a clone is reported for some rows only, either as once, few or many, or as a class for expanded clones.

d_gene: -; v_gene: TRBV2; abundance: -; len: 11; j_gene: TRBJ2-5; CDR3aa: CASSPLETQYF; CDR3nt: TGTGCCAGCTCCCCCTTGGAGACCCAGTACTTC
d_gene: -; v_gene: TRBV5-1; abundance: -; len: 14; j_gene: TRBJ2-1; CDR3aa: CASSSMDSRNEQFF; CDR3nt: TGCGCCAGCAGCTCGATGGACAGTAGGAATGAGCAGTTCTTC
d_gene: -; v_gene: TRBV18; abundance: -; len: 17; j_gene: TRBJ2-3; CDR3aa: CASSLNPTGAPTDTQYF; CDR3nt: TGTGCCAGCTCCCTGAATCCGACGGGAGCACCCACAGATACGCAGTATTTT
d_gene: -; v_gene: TRBV11-3; abundance: -; len: 12; j_gene: TRBJ2-7; CDR3aa: CASSFVPYEQYF; CDR3nt: TGTGCCAGCAGCTTCGTTCCCTACGAGCAGTACTTC
d_gene: TRBD2; v_gene: TRBV13; abundance: -; len: 17; j_gene: TRBJ2-2; CDR3aa: CASSTLPGLSNTGELFF; CDR3nt: TGTGCCAGCAGCACGCTACCGGGACTATCGAACACCGGGGAGCTGTTTTTT
d_gene: -; v_gene: TRBV4-2; abundance: -; len: 15; j_gene: TRBJ2-3; CDR3aa: CASRAQAGATDTQYF; CDR3nt: TGTGCCAGCAGAGCGCAGGCTGGGGCCACAGATACGCAGTATTTT
d_gene: -; v_gene: TRBV27; abundance: few; len: 15; j_gene: TRBJ2-4; CDR3aa: CASSGLGSAKNIQYF; CDR3nt: TGTGCCAGCAGTGGATTGGGCAGCGCCAAAAACATTCAGTACTTC
d_gene: TRBD2; v_gene: TRBV5-4; abundance: -; len: 13; j_gene: TRBJ2-3; CDR3aa: CASSGREGDTQYF; CDR3nt: TGTGCCAGCAGCGGGCGGGAGGGGGATACGCAGTATTTT
d_gene: -; v_gene: TRBV7-9; abundance: -; len: 13; j_gene: TRBJ2-5; CDR3aa: CASSFVEQETQYF; CDR3nt: TGTGCCAGCAGCTTCGTAGAACAAGAGACCCAGTACTTC
d_gene: TRBD1; v_gene: TRBV6-6; abundance: -; len: 16; j_gene: TRBJ2-3; CDR3aa: CASSYPGQGVPDTQYF; CDR3nt: TGTGCCAGCAGTTACCCGGGACAGGGGGTGCCAGATACGCAGTATTTT
d_gene: -; v_gene: TRBV30; abundance: -; len: 11; j_gene: TRBJ2-7; CDR3aa: CAWGVDYEQYF; CDR3nt: TGTGCCTGGGGAGTAGACTACGAGCAGTACTTC
d_gene: TRBD1; v_gene: TRBV6-5; abundance: once; len: 16; j_gene: TRBJ2-7; CDR3aa: CASSSTVGQGAYEQYF; CDR3nt: TGTGCCAGCAGTTCCACCGTAGGACAGGGAGCCTACGAGCAGTACTTC
d_gene: -; v_gene: TRBV6-1; abundance: -; len: 13; j_gene: TRBJ1-2; CDR3aa: CASSEATGTGYTF; CDR3nt: TGTGCCAGCAGTGAAGCCACAGGGACGGGCTACACCTTC
d_gene: -; v_gene: TRBV19; abundance: -; len: 15; j_gene: TRBJ1-5; CDR3aa: CASSVAGAGGQPQHF; CDR3nt: TGTGCCAGTAGCGTTGCAGGGGCGGGTGGTCAGCCCCAGCATTTT
d_gene: TRBD1; v_gene: TRBV27; abundance: -; len: 13; j_gene: TRBJ1-1; CDR3aa: CASSSTTGGEAFF; CDR3nt: TGTGCCAGCAGTTCGACAACAGGGGGAGAAGCTTTCTTT
d_gene: TRBD2; v_gene: TRBV5-1; abundance: -; len: 18; j_gene: TRBJ2-1; CDR3aa: CASSLVVAGGGENNEQFF; CDR3nt: TGCGCCAGCAGCTTGGTGGTAGCGGGAGGGGGGGAGAACAATGAGCAGTTCTTC
d_gene: TRBD1; v_gene: TRBV25-1; abundance: -; len: 12; j_gene: TRBJ2-5; CDR3aa: CASGQAGETQYF; CDR3nt: TGTGCCAGCGGACAGGCCGGCGAGACCCAGTACTTC
d_gene: TRBD2; v_gene: TRBV13; abundance: -; len: 16; j_gene: TRBJ2-4; CDR3aa: CASSLWTSGPGSIQYF; CDR3nt: TGTGCCAGCAGCTTATGGACTAGCGGTCCTGGAAGCATTCAGTACTTC
d_gene: -; v_gene: TRBV2; abundance: medium-sized; len: 10; j_gene: TRBJ2-1; CDR3aa: CATQGGVPFF; CDR3nt: TGTGCCACCCAGGGTGGGGTCCCGTTCTTC
d_gene: TRBD2; v_gene: TRBV11-2; abundance: few; len: 15; j_gene: TRBJ2-2; CDR3aa: CASSFLAAVTGELFF; CDR3nt: TGTGCCAGCAGCTTCCTAGCGGCAGTCACCGGGGAGCTGTTTTTT
d_gene: -; v_gene: TRBV5-1; abundance: -; len: 12; j_gene: TRBJ2-2; CDR3aa: CASSLLREQLFF; CDR3nt: TGCGCCAGCAGCTTACTACGGGAGCAGCTGTTTTTT
d_gene: -; v_gene: TRBV7-3; abundance: -; len: 18; j_gene: TRBJ1-2; CDR3aa: CASSPLGQGNSLRNGYTF; CDR3nt: TGTGCCAGCAGCCCCTTGGGGCAGGGGAATTCTCTCAGGAATGGCTACACCTTC
d_gene: -; v_gene: TRBV11-1; abundance: -; len: 14; j_gene: TRBJ2-2; CDR3aa: CASSSQGGTGELFF; CDR3nt: TGTGCCAGCAGCTCACAGGGGGGGACCGGGGAGCTGTTTTTT
d_gene: -; v_gene: TRBV6-5; abundance: -; len: 15; j_gene: TRBJ1-2; CDR3aa: CASCHSGSAYYGYTF; CDR3nt: TGTGCCAGCTGCCACAGCGGGTCAGCTTACTATGGCTACACCTTC
d_gene: TRBD1; v_gene: TRBV11-2; abundance: -; len: 15; j_gene: TRBJ2-5; CDR3aa: CASSLGQGSEETQYF; CDR3nt: TGTGCCAGCAGCTTAGGACAGGGAAGTGAAGAGACCCAGTACTTC
d_gene: -; v_gene: TRBV9; abundance: -; len: 12; j_gene: TRBJ2-2; CDR3aa: CASSVSTGELFF; CDR3nt: TGTGCCAGCAGCGTATCGACCGGGGAGCTGTTTTTT
d_gene: TRBD2; v_gene: TRBV27; abundance: -; len: 13; j_gene: TRBJ2-2; CDR3aa: CASSLAGGKELFF; CDR3nt: TGTGCCAGCAGCTTAGCGGGAGGAAAGGAGCTGTTTTTT
d_gene: -; v_gene: TRBV6-6; abundance: few; len: 16; j_gene: TRBJ1-5; CDR3aa: CASSYGGGFGNQPQHF; CDR3nt: TGTGCCAGCAGTTACGGGGGGGGGTTCGGGAATCAGCCCCAGCATTTT
d_gene: TRBD2; v_gene: TRBV7-9; abundance: -; len: 15; j_gene: TRBJ2-7; CDR3aa: CASSSPTSGVYEQYF; CDR3nt: TGTGCCAGCAGCTCCCCGACTAGCGGTGTCTACGAGCAGTACTTC
d_gene: -; v_gene: TRBV6-5; abundance: -; len: 14; j_gene: TRBJ1-2; CDR3aa: CASTDPGGSDGYTF; CDR3nt: TGTGCCAGCACCGATCCGGGGGGATCAGATGGCTACACCTTC
d_gene: -; v_gene: TRBV21-1; abundance: -; len: 22; j_gene: TRBJ1-5; CDR3aa: CASSKASRGRFPDRDLNQPQHF; CDR3nt: TGTGCCAGCAGCAAAGCCTCAAGGGGGCGGTTCCCGGACAGGGATCTCAATCAGCCCCAGCATTTT
d_gene: -; v_gene: TRBV6-1; abundance: -; len: 13; j_gene: TRBJ1-1; CDR3aa: CASSTRENTEAFF; CDR3nt: TGTGCCAGCAGTACCCGGGAGAACACTGAAGCTTTCTTT
d_gene: TRBD2; v_gene: TRBV5-1; abundance: once; len: 16; j_gene: TRBJ2-5; CDR3aa: CASSLIAGDGTQTQYF; CDR3nt: TGCGCCAGCAGCCTGATAGCGGGAGACGGGACACAGACCCAGTACTTC
d_gene: -; v_gene: TRBV27; abundance: few; len: 11; j_gene: TRBJ2-7; CDR3aa: CASSFRDEQYF; CDR3nt: TGTGCCAGCAGTTTCAGGGACGAGCAGTACTTC
d_gene: -; v_gene: TRBV18; abundance: -; len: 13; j_gene: TRBJ2-1; CDR3aa: CASSPQLASEQFF; CDR3nt: TGTGCCAGCTCACCTCAGCTAGCGAGTGAGCAGTTCTTC
d_gene: TRBD1; v_gene: TRBV29-1; abundance: few; len: 13; j_gene: TRBJ2-7; CDR3aa: CSAQGQGAYEQYF; CDR3nt: TGCAGCGCCCAGGGGCAGGGGGCCTACGAGCAGTACTTC
d_gene: TRBD1; v_gene: TRBV15; abundance: -; len: 13; j_gene: TRBJ2-7; CDR3aa: CATSPGQGIEQYF; CDR3nt: TGTGCCACCAGCCCAGGACAGGGGATCGAGCAGTACTTC
d_gene: TRBD2; v_gene: TRBV5-6; abundance: -; len: 16; j_gene: TRBJ2-1; CDR3aa: CASSVSGTSGLAGKFF; CDR3nt: TGTGCCAGCAGCGTCTCCGGGACATCCGGACTAGCGGGAAAGTTCTTC
d_gene: TRBD1; v_gene: TRBV28; abundance: -; len: 16; j_gene: TRBJ1-2; CDR3aa: CASSNLQGQGAFGYTF; CDR3nt: TGTGCCAGCAGTAATCTCCAGGGGCAGGGGGCGTTTGGCTACACCTTC
d_gene: TRBD2; v_gene: TRBV9; abundance: -; len: 15; j_gene: TRBJ2-2; CDR3aa: CASSASGSGAGELFF; CDR3nt: TGTGCCAGCAGCGCCAGCGGGAGTGGGGCCGGGGAGCTGTTTTTT
d_gene: -; v_gene: TRBV28; abundance: -; len: 14; j_gene: TRBJ2-3; CDR3aa: CASSRQGSTDTQYF; CDR3nt: TGTGCCAGCAGTAGGCAGGGGAGCACAGATACGCAGTATTTT
d_gene: TRBD2; v_gene: TRBV19; abundance: -; len: 14; j_gene: TRBJ2-3; CDR3aa: CASRSGSFTDTQYF; CDR3nt: TGTGCCAGTAGAAGCGGGAGTTTTACAGATACGCAGTATTTT